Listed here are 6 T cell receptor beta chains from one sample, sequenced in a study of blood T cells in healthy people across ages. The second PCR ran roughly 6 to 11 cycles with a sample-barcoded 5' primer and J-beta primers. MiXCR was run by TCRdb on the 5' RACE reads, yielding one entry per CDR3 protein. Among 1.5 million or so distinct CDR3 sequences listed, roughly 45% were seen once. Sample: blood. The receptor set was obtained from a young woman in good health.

In nucleotides, the CDR3 is TGTGCCAGCAGCCAAGTAGACCAGCGGGGGGGCGAGCAGTTCTTC. Its translation: CASSQVDQRGGEQFF. The gene calls are TRBV3-1 and TRBJ2-1; 10 positions match TRBD2. Germline loops: CDR1 LGHDT, CDR2 YNNKEL (reference sequence). The CDR3 has 15 residues. V trimming: 1 base; J trimming: 10 bases; junction bases outside the gene matches: 7.

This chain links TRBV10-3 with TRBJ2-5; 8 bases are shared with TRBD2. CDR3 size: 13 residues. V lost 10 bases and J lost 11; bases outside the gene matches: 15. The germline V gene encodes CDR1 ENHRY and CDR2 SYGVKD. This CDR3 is CATLLAENNEQYF. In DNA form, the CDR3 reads TGTGCCACCTTACTAGCGGAGAACAATGAGCAGTACTTC.

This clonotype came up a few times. This CDR3 is CASSEGRLQETQYF. The DNA for the CDR3 is TGTGCCAGCAGTGAAGGCCGGCTACAAGAGACCCAGTACTTC. The V and J genes are TRBV6-1 and TRBJ2-5; no clear D gene. This CDR3 contains 14 residues. The V gene lost 1 base and the J gene lost 2 bases, with 8 bases spanning the gap. Germline V gene sequence: CDR1 MNHNS, CDR2 SASEGT.

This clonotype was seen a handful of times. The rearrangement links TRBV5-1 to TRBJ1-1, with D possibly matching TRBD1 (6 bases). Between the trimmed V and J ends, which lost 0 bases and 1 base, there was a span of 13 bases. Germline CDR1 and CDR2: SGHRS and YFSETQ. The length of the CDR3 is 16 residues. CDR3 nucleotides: TGCGCCAGCAGCTTGGTTGGGGGGCGCGGGAACACTGAAGCTTTCTTT. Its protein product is CASSLVGGRGNTEAFF.

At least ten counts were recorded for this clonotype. CDR3 nucleotides: TGTGCCAGCAGTTTAGGGGGCGGGTACCAAGAGACCCAGTACTTC. It codes for CASSLGGGYQETQYF. V gene TRBV12-3 or TRBV12-4 combines with J gene TRBJ2-5; D possibly matches TRBD1 or TRBD2 (5 bases each). V shed 1 base and J shed 0 bases, with 9 bases lying between them. There are 15 residues in the CDR3.

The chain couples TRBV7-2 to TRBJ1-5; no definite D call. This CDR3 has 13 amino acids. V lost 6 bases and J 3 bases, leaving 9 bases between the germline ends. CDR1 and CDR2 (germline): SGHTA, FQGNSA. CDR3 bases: TGTGCCAGCAGTCCGAGGCACAATCAGCCCCAGCATTTT. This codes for CASSPRHNQPQHF.